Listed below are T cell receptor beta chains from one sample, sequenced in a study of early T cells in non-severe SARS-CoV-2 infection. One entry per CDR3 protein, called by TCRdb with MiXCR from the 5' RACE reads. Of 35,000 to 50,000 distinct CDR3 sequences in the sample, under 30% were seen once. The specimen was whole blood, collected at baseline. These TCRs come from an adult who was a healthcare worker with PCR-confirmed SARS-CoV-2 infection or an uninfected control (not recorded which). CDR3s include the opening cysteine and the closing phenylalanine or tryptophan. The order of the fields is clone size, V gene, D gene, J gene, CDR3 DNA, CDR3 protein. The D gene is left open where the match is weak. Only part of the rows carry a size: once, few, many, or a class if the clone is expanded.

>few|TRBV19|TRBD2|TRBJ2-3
TGTGCCAGTAGTCCCGGGAGCGGGGGGATTTCCACAGATACGCAGTATTTT
CASSPGSGGISTDTQYF
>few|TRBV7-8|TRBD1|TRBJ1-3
TGTGCCAGCAGCTCTGGACCTTTGCAGGGGGCCTCAGGAAACACCATATATTTT
CASSSGPLQGASGNTIYF
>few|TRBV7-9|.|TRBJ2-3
TGTGCCACCGGTCGGGCAGATACGCAGTATTTT
CATGRADTQYF
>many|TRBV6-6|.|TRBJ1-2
TGTGCCAGCAGTCGAGATGGCTACACCTTC
CASSRDGYTF
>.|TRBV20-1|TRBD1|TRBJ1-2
TGCAGTGCTGACAAGTTTAGGACAGGGCTAGGCTACACCTTC
CSADKFRTGLGYTF
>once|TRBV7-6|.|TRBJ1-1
TGTGCCAGCAGCTTAGACGCCCTGAACACTGAAGCTTTCTTT
CASSLDALNTEAFF
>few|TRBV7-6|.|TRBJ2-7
TGTGCCAGCAGCTTAGAGTTCAGACGCCCCGACGAGCAGTACTTC
CASSLEFRRPDEQYF
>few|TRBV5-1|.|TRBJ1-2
TGCGCCAGCAGCCCTCCCCAACAATATGGCTACACCTTC
CASSPPQQYGYTF
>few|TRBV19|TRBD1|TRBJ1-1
TGTGCCAGCCAGGGGGACACTGAAGCTTTCTTT
CASQGDTEAFF
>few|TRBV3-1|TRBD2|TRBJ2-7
TGTGCCAGCAGCCAAGGGGCTAGCGGGGGTTACGAGCAGTACTTC
CASSQGASGGYEQYF